The TCR beta chain under discussion was sequenced for a study of PD-1 blockade in classical Hodgkin lymphoma. Time point here: cycle 4 day 1 (C4D1), after five to seven weeks of nivolumab. Relapse was seen in all patients after autologous stem cell transplantation, and brentuximab vedotin exposure was variable. With 5 bases removed from V and 6 bases from J, the gap between germline ends came to 11 bases. Germline CDR1 and CDR2: LNHDA and SQIVND (reference sequence). There are 13 residues in the CDR3. Libraries were prepared by immunoSEQ multiplex PCR; TCRdb keeps only in-frame clonotypes and omits some of them. The sample lists around 21,000 clones, around three quarters occurring once. A single count supports this clone. Its target is unknown. Broader study findings: Patients newly diagnosed and complete responders had comparable baseline diversity.

Source: peripheral blood mononuclear cells (PBMCs), taken before the fourth cycle of nivolumab. The V gene is TRBV19, the J gene TRBJ1-5; D gene uncertain. The TCR sequence derives from a human donor with classical Hodgkin lymphoma. CDR3 in DNA: TGTGCCAGTAGTGGGCATTCAGGTCAGCCCCAGCATTTT. Its protein is CASSGHSGQPQHF.